What follows are 27 T cell receptor beta chains derived from one specimen sequenced in a study of brain T cells in children with intractable seizures. Clones were sequenced by immunoSEQ multiplex PCR, and TCRdb holds only the in-frame ones, with some missing. The repertoire includes roughly 110,000 clones, 94% of them detected once, and 3.5% to 4.5% sits in the top ten. This material consisted of peripheral blood, taken at surgery. Every receptor here comes from a boy younger than two with hemimegalencephaly and intractable seizures.

This chain joins TRBV27 and TRBJ2-5; a weak D match, TRBD2 (5 bases). Germline V lookup: CDR1 MNHEY, CDR2 SMNVEV (reference sequence). The V end lost 5 bases, the J end lost 1 base, and 17 bases lay between the germline ends. The CDR3 is 16 residues long. CDR3 DNA: TGTGCCAGCAGTCCCCTCCGGCGGGCGACCCAAGAGACCCAGTACTTC. Its protein is CASSPLRRATQETQYF.

The rearrangement uses TRBV27 and TRBJ2-1; 8 bases map to TRBD1. The CDR3 consists of 14 residues. V was pared by 3 bases and J by 3 bases, with 1 base of the junction left unmatched. Looked up from germline, CDR1 is MNHEY and CDR2 is SMNVEV (reference sequence). The CDR3 protein is CASSFDRGYNEQFF. The CDR3 coding sequence is TGTGCCAGCAGTTTCGACAGGGGCTACAATGAGCAGTTCTTC.

CDR3 coding DNA: TGTGCCAGCGGACAGGGGAACACCGGGGAGCTGTTTTTT. Encoded protein: CASGQGNTGELFF. The chain is built from TRBV7-3 and TRBJ2-2; TRBD1 matches 8 bases. Trimming took 8 bases from V and 1 from J; bases not matched to a gene: 0. The CDR3 is 13 amino acids. Per the germline V gene, CDR1 is SGHTA and CDR2 is FQGTGA.

This clone was seen just once. V gene TRBV5-1 combines with J gene TRBJ2-1, with TRBD2 matching over 7 bases. The germline gives CDR1 SGHRS, CDR2 YFSETQ. CDR3 length: 15 amino acids. With 0 bases clipped from V and 3 bases from J, the junction kept 3 bases outside the gene matches. The CDR3 reads CASSLASGDYNEQFF. The CDR3 coding sequence is TGCGCCAGCAGCTTGGCCAGCGGGGACTACAATGAGCAGTTCTTC.

CDR3 sequence (DNA): TGTGCCAGCTCACGGGGACTAGCGGGGGTCTCCTACGAGCAGTACTTC. It yields the protein CASSRGLAGVSYEQYF. The rearrangement links TRBV18 to TRBJ2-7, with 14 bases identical to TRBD2. Germline V lookup: CDR1 KGHSH, CDR2 LQKENI. Trimming cost V 4 bases and J 0 bases; bases outside gene matches: 2. CDR3 length: 16 amino acids.

This rearrangement joins TRBV7-9 to TRBJ2-1; the match to TRBD2 covers 10 bases. The CDR3 totals 16 residues. V gave up 1 base and J gave up 6 bases; unmatched junction bases: 6. Germline lookup yields CDR1 SEHNR and CDR2 FQNEAQ (reference sequence). CDR3 loop: CASSLVGTSVFNEQFF. DNA of the CDR3: TGTGCCAGCAGCTTAGTGGGGACTAGCGTTTTCAATGAGCAGTTCTTC.

The chain combines TRBV11-1 with TRBJ2-7; 14 bases are shared with TRBD2. Looked up from germline, CDR1 is SGHAT and CDR2 is FQDESV (reference sequence). After removal of 5 bases from V and 6 bases from J, the junction contained 3 bases not matched to a gene. The CDR3 is 14 residues long. The CDR3 spells CASSGLAGGPEQYF. CDR3 sequence (DNA): TGTGCCAGCAGCGGACTAGCGGGAGGTCCCGAGCAGTACTTC. The whole variable domain, remainder taken from reference TRBV11-1 and TRBJ2-7, is EAEVAQSPRYKITEKSQAVAFWCDPISGHATLYWYRQILGQGPELLVQFQDESVVDDSQLPKDRFSAERLKGVDSTLKIQPAELGDSAMYLCASSGLAGGPEQYFGPGTRLTVT.

The rearrangement links TRBV3-1 (or the pseudogene TRBV3-2) to TRBJ2-5; D may be TRBD2 (7 bases). The CDR3 is 16 amino acids. Germline CDR1 and CDR2: LGHDT and YNNKEL (reference sequence). The V gene lost 1 base and the J gene lost 5 bases, with 17 bases spanning the gap. In nucleotides, the CDR3 is TGTGCCAGCAGCCAAGGCGGTCGGGGGGCTTCGGAGACCCAGTACTTC. Protein product: CASSQGGRGASETQYF.

The V gene is TRBV4-1, the J gene TRBJ2-4; 7 bases agree with TRBD1. Germline CDR1 and CDR2: MGHRA and YSYEKL. After removal of 0 bases from V and 6 bases from J, the junction contained 8 bases not matched to a gene. This CDR3 has 16 amino acids. The DNA for the CDR3 is TGCGCCAGCAGCCAAGAATGGACAGGCCTAGGAAACATTCAGTACTTC. Its protein product is CASSQEWTGLGNIQYF.

The chain uses TRBV27 and TRBJ2-7, with D possibly matching TRBD1 (6 bases). Trimming shortened V by 4 bases and J by 2 bases, and 12 bases separated the two germline ends. Germline V gene sequence: CDR1 MNHEY, CDR2 SMNVEV (reference sequence). This CDR3 spans 14 amino acids. CDR3 residues: CASSSGPGAYEQYF. The CDR3 DNA sequence: TGTGCCAGCAGTTCGGGGCCAGGGGCCTACGAGCAGTACTTC.

This sequence joins TRBV6-1 and TRBJ2-7, with a weak D call TRBD2 (6 bases). The germline CDR1 and CDR2 sequences are MNHNS and SASEGT. The CDR3 has 15 amino acids. V was clipped by 5 bases and J by 7 bases, with 21 bases between them. The CDR3 sequence: CASSFKSVAAGEQYF. For the CDR3, the DNA is TGTGCCAGCAGTTTCAAGTCAGTAGCGGCTGGGGAGCAGTACTTC.

J is TRBJ1-1 and V is TRBV7-3; D is ambiguous. The length of the CDR3 is 13 residues. Germline CDR1 reads SGHTA; CDR2 reads FQGTGA. Trimming shortened V by 3 bases and J by 1 base, and 6 bases separated the two germline ends. In DNA form, the CDR3 reads TGTGCCAGCAGCTTTTCACCGAACACTGAAGCTTTCTTT. It yields the protein CASSFSPNTEAFF.

The chain recombines TRBV5-1 with TRBJ2-5, with 10 nucleotides matching TRBD2. With V trimmed by 4 bases and J by 4 bases, 10 bases remained unmatched. The germline gives CDR1 SGHRS, CDR2 YFSETQ. The CDR3 extends over 16 amino acids. In DNA form, the CDR3 reads TGCGCCAGCAGCGAGAGAGCGGGAGGGGGAGGAGAGACCCAGTACTTC. Encoded protein: CASSERAGGGGETQYF.

The chain carries TRBV5-1 and TRBJ1-6; tentative D call: TRBD1 (6 bases). The CDR3 runs to 15 residues. Trimming left V 0 bases short and J 7 bases short, with 11 bases between. Germline values: CDR1 SGHRS, CDR2 YFSETQ. The CDR3 DNA follows: TGCGCCAGCAGCTTGGGTTGGGGGCAGAATTCACCCCTCCACTTT. It is translated as CASSLGWGQNSPLHF.

The chain uses TRBV5-3 and TRBJ1-2; TRBD1 matches 9 bases. TRBV5-3 is sorted into the ORF group, with uncertain function. V gave up 2 bases and J gave up 5 bases; unmatched junction bases: 4. This CDR3 spans 14 amino acids. The CDR3 is CARSFSDRGYGYTF. CDR3 bases: TGTGCCAGAAGCTTCTCTGACAGGGGGTATGGCTACACCTTC.

This rearrangement joins TRBV29-1 to TRBJ1-1, with 9 nucleotides matching TRBD1. The germline gives CDR1 SQVTM, CDR2 ANQGSEA. Germline trimming cut 0 bases from V and 4 bases from J; bases unmatched to any gene: 9. This CDR3 has 16 amino acids. The CDR3, as DNA: TGCAGCGTTGAAGATAGGCGTGGGACAGGGATCACTGAAGCTTTCTTT. This translates into CSVEDRRGTGITEAFF.

V is TRBV6-2 or TRBV6-3 and J is TRBJ2-2, with a tentative D call TRBD2 (6 bases). This CDR3 has 16 residues. Germline CDR1 is MNHEY and CDR2 is SVGEGT. V was cut by 0 bases and J by 2 bases, with 10 bases left in between. This CDR3 is CASSYSASANTGELFF. CDR3 DNA: TGTGCCAGCAGTTACTCTGCTAGCGCCAACACCGGGGAGCTGTTTTTT.

The rearrangement uses TRBV2 and TRBJ2-5; D not resolved. This CDR3 has 11 amino acids. The germline CDR1 and CDR2 sequences are SNHLY and FYNNEI. Trimming left V 7 bases short and J 7 bases short, with 10 bases between. This CDR3 reads CASTLIGTQYF. In nucleotides, the CDR3 is TGTGCCAGCACTTTAATAGGGACCCAGTACTTC. Supplemented by reference TRBV2 and TRBJ2-5, the full variable domain reads EPEVTQTPSHQVTQMGQEVILRCVPISNHLYFYWYRQILGQKVEFLVSFYNNEISEKSEIFDDQFSVERPDGSNFTLKIRSTKLEDSAMYFCASTLIGTQYFGPGTRLLVL.

This rearrangement joins TRBV7-6 to TRBJ2-7; D is unclear. V gave up 1 base and J gave up 2 bases, with 15 bases separating them. The CDR3 is 16 residues long. CDR1 SGHVS and CDR2 FNYEAQ come from the germline V gene. CDR3 coding DNA: TGTGCCAGCAGCTTAGGAGCCAGACTTACTACCTACGAGCAGTACTTC. Its protein product is CASSLGARLTTYEQYF.

V gene TRBV4-1 combines with J gene TRBJ2-7, with 7 bases fitting TRBD2. The CDR3 is 15 residues long. After removal of 4 bases from V and 1 base from J, the junction contained 7 bases not matched to a gene. Germline V CDR1 and CDR2: MGHRA, YSYEKL. The CDR3 protein is CASSPISSGSYEQYF. The DNA of the CDR3 is TGCGCCAGCAGCCCAATTTCTAGCGGTTCCTACGAGCAGTACTTC.

The rearrangement uses TRBV11-2 and TRBJ2-7; perhaps TRBD2 as D (6 bases). The V gene lost 2 bases and the J gene lost 4 bases, with 12 bases spanning the gap. The CDR3 sequence is 14 residues long. Germline V gene data show CDR1 as SGHAT and CDR2 as FQNNGV. CDR3 sequence reads: CASSLRGLYYEQYF. The CDR3 DNA reads as TGTGCCAGCAGCTTACGGGGACTCTATTACGAGCAGTACTTC.

This clone was observed a single time. This rearrangement joins TRBV10-3 to TRBJ2-1; a weak D match, TRBD1 (5 bases). This CDR3 region has 13 residues. Per the germline V gene, CDR1 is ENHRY and CDR2 is SYGVKD. V lost 5 bases and J 8 bases, leaving 13 bases between the germline ends. CDR3 nucleotides: TGTGCCATCAGTTGGGGCCCTGGGGATGAGCAGTTCTTC. Residues: CAISWGPGDEQFF.

The rearrangement joins TRBV5-1 to TRBJ2-5; D is possibly TRBD1 (5 bases). V lost 0 bases and J 5 bases, leaving 14 bases between the germline ends. The CDR3 runs to 15 residues. Germline V lookup: CDR1 SGHRS, CDR2 YFSETQ. The CDR3 region is CASSLEDTRWETQYF. The CDR3 bases are TGCGCCAGCAGCTTGGAGGACACCAGGTGGGAGACCCAGTACTTC.

This chain uses TRBV29-1 with TRBJ1-1; D gene unclear. This CDR3 contains 9 residues. The germline CDR1 and CDR2 sequences are SQVTM and ANQGSEA. Trimming took off 3 bases at V and 10 bases at J, with 6 bases between the two ends. The CDR3 region is CSVDAGAFF. CDR3 in DNA: TGCAGCGTTGATGCGGGAGCTTTCTTT.

The V and J genes are TRBV11-2 and TRBJ2-7; no clear D gene. The CDR3 length is 12 residues. V was cut by 5 bases and J by 4 bases, with 9 bases left in between. CDR1 is SGHAT and CDR2 is FQNNGV in the germline V gene. Here the CDR3 reads CASSELRYEQYF. CDR3 DNA: TGTGCCAGCAGCGAGTTAAGGTACGAGCAGTACTTC.

The chain carries TRBV28 and TRBJ1-4, with 8 bases that match TRBD1. CDR1 and CDR2 (germline): MDHEN, SYDVKM. The J segment lost 1 base and the V segment lost 4 bases, leaving 2 bases of the junction unmatched. The CDR3 has 15 residues. CDR3: CASSSTGGTNEKLFF. As DNA, the CDR3 is TGTGCCAGCAGTTCTACAGGGGGAACTAATGAAAAACTGTTTTTT.

This clone was observed once. This chain uses TRBV6-6 with TRBJ2-1, with D perhaps TRBD1 (6 bases). This CDR3 has 15 residues. Germline assignment: CDR1 MNHNY and CDR2 SVGAGI (reference sequence). The V end lost 6 bases, the J end lost 3 bases, and 15 bases lay between the germline ends. The CDR3, as DNA: TGTGCCAGCAGCCATACTAGGGGGATCTACAATGAGCAGTTCTTC. As protein: CASSHTRGIYNEQFF.